This T cell receptor beta chain was retrieved from a study of blood T cell repertoires in COVID-19. Study details: Acute-phase and convalescent COVID-19 samples originated in the United States, Italy and Spain. The analysed material was cDNA or gDNA that came from T cells, B-cell-depleted T cells, or PBMCs.

As originally analysed: Nucleated cell number was recorded as an estimate derived from reference gene primer amplification. Clones were sequenced by immunoSEQ multiplex PCR, and TCRdb holds only the in-frame ones, with some missing. V and J calls and clone size follow that table, whereas D and trimming were derived from the DNA. Seen here are fewer than 250,000 clones, around 80% observed once, and the top ten hold less than 15%. The germline gives CDR1 SGDLS, CDR2 YYNGEE. Trimming stripped 0 bases from V and 3 bases from J, with 13 bases between. CDR3 length: 17 amino acids. This clonotype was sampled from a woman aged 40-49 years with acute or convalescent COVID-19. V and J are TRBV9 and TRBJ1-6, with D perhaps matching TRBD1 (5 bases). Sequenced input: peripheral blood. The CDR3 nucleotides read TGTGCCAGCAGCGTAGAGGCGGGGCAGTTCTATAATTCACCCCTCCACTTT. Amino acid sequence: CASSVEAGQFYNSPLHF.